Sequencing of this T cell receptor beta chain was carried out in a study of T cell changes during pregnancy in multiple sclerosis. Using immunoSEQ multiplex PCR, the repertoire was profiled, and TCRdb retains in-frame clones only, with some absent. The table records 45,000 to 55,000 clones, over 90% of them present only once. The origin of this receptor is a female donor in good health, enrolled as a control in a pregnancy study. Material: CD4+ T cells from peripheral blood mononuclear cells, obtained after pregnancy.

CDR3 residues: CASSSSGSSSYNEQFF. The CDR3 DNA reads as TGTGCCAGCAGCTCAAGCGGGAGCTCCTCCTACAATGAGCAGTTCTTC. V usage is TRBV7-9 and J usage is TRBJ2-1; TRBD2 aligns across 8 bases. The germline CDR1 and CDR2 sequences are SEHNR and FQNEAQ (reference sequence). CDR3 length equals 16 residues. The ends lost 4 bases at V and 0 bases at J; junction bases unmatched: 5.